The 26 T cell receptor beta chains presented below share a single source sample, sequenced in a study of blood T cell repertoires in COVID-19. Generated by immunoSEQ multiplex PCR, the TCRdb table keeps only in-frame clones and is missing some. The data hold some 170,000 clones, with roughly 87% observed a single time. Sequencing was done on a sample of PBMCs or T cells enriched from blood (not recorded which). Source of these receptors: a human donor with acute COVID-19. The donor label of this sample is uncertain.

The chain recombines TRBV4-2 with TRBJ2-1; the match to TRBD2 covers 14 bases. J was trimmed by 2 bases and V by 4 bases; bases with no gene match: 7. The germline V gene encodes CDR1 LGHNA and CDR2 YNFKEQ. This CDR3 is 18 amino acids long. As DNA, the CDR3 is TGTGCCAGCAGCCTCGGACTAGCGGGGGGCCAGGCCTACAATGAGCAGTTCTTC. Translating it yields CASSLGLAGGQAYNEQFF.

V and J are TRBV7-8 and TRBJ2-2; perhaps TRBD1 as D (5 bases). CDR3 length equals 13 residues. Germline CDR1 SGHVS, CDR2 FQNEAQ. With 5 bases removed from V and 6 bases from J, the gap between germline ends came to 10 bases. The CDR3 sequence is CASSRTPPGELFF. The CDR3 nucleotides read TGTGCCAGCAGCCGGACACCGCCCGGGGAGCTGTTTTTT.

CDR3 DNA sequence: TGTGCCAGCAGCAAACAGGGGGCTGAAGCTTTCTTT. Residues: CASSKQGAEAFF. This sequence joins TRBV7-9 and TRBJ1-1, with 8 bases identical to TRBD1. J lost 6 bases, V lost 5 bases, and 2 bases had no gene match. This CDR3 has 12 amino acids. Germline V CDR1 and CDR2: SEHNR, FQNEAQ (reference sequence).

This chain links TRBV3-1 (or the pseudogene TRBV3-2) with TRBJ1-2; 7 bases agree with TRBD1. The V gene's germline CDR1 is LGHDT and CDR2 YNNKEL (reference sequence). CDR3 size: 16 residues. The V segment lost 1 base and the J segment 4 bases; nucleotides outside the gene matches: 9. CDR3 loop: CASSQGQGEGFYGYTF. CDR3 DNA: TGTGCCAGCAGCCAAGGACAGGGTGAGGGGTTCTATGGCTACACCTTC.

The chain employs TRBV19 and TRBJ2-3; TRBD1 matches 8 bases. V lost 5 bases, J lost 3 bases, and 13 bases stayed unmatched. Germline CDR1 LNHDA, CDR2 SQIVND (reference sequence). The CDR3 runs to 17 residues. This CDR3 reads CASSQLGTGDGTDTQYF. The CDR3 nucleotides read TGTGCCAGTAGTCAATTGGGGACAGGAGACGGGACAGATACGCAGTATTTT.

As DNA, the CDR3 is TGTGCCAGCAGTCGAATGCAGACAGCAACTAATGAAAAACTGTTTTTT. As protein: CASSRMQTATNEKLFF. The V and J genes are TRBV25-1 and TRBJ1-4; possibly TRBD1 for D (5 bases). V was shortened by 5 bases and J by 0 bases, with 13 bases between the two germline ends. Germline CDR1 MGHDK, CDR2 SYGVNS. This CDR3 comprises 16 residues.

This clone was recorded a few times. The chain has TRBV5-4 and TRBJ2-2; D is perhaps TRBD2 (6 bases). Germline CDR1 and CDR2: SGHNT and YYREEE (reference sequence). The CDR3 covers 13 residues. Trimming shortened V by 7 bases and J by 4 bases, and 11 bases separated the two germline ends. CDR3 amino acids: CASELGGTGELFF. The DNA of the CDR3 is TGTGCCAGCGAACTGGGAGGCACCGGGGAGCTGTTTTTT.

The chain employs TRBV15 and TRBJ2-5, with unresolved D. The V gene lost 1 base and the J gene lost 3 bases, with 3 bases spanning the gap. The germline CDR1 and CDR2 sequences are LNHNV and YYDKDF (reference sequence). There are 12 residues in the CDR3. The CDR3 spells CATSRAKETQYF. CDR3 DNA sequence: TGTGCCACCAGCAGAGCAAAAGAGACCCAGTACTTC.

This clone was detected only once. As DNA, the CDR3 is TGTGCCAGCAGCAAACGATCCCCCGTCGGAGGCACTGAAGCTTTCTTT. Protein: CASSKRSPVGGTEAFF. V usage is TRBV21-1 and J usage is TRBJ1-1. TRBV21-1 is classified as a pseudogene. CDR3 length equals 16 residues.

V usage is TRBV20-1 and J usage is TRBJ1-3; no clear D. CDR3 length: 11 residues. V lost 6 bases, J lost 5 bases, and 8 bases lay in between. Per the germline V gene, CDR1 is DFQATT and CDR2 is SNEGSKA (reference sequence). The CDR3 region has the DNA TGCAGTGCGTCTACCCGAAACACCATATATTTT. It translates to CSASTRNTIYF.

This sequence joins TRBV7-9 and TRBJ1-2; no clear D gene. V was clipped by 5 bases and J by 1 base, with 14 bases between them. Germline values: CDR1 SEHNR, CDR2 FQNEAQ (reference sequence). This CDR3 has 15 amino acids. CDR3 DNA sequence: TGTGCCAGCAGCGATAGAGGGCAGAATAACTATGGCTACACCTTC. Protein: CASSDRGQNNYGYTF.

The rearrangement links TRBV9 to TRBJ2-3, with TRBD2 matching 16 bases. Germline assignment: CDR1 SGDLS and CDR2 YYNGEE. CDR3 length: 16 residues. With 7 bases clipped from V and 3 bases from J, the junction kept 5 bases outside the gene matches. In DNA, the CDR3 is TGTGCCAGCGGGACTAGCGGGGGGGCCGCGACAGATACGCAGTATTTT. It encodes CASGTSGGAATDTQYF. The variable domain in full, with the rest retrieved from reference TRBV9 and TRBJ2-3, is DSGVTQTPKHLITATGQRVTLRCSPRSGDLSVYWYQQSLDQGLQFLIQYYNGEERAKGNILERFSAQQFPDLHSELNLSSLELGDSALYFCASGTSGGAATDTQYFGPGTRLTVL.

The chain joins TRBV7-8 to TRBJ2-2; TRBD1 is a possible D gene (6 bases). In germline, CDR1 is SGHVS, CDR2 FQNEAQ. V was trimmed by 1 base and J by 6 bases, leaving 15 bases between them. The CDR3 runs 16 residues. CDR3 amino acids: CASSLVAPQGSGELFF. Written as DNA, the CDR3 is TGTGCCAGCAGCTTAGTTGCCCCACAGGGTTCCGGGGAGCTGTTTTTT. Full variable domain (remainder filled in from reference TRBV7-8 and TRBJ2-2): GAGVSQSPRYKVAKRGQDVALRCDPISGHVSLFWYQQALGQGPEFLTYFQNEAQLDKSGLPSDRFFAERPEGSVSTLKIQRTQQEDSAVYLCASSLVAPQGSGELFFGEGSRLTVL.

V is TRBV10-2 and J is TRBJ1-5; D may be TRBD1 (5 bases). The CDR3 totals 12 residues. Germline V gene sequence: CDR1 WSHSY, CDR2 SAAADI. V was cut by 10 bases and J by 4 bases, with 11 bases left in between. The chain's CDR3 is CATGTGNQPQHF. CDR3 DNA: TGCGCCACCGGGACTGGGAATCAGCCCCAGCATTTT.

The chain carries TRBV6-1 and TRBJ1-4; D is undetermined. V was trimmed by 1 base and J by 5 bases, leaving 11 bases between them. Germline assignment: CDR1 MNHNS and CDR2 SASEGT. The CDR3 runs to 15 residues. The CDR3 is CASSEEVGLNEKLFF. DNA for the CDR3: TGTGCCAGCAGTGAAGAGGTGGGCCTAAATGAAAAACTGTTTTTT.

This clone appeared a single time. CDR3: CSARGPDGYTF. The CDR3 nucleotides are TGCAGTGCTAGAGGCCCAGATGGCTACACCTTC. The V call is TRBV20-1, the J call TRBJ1-2; D gene uncertain. The ends were cut back, 1 base at V and 6 bases at J, with 6 bases in the middle. The CDR3 contains 11 residues. Per the germline V gene, CDR1 is DFQATT and CDR2 is SNEGSKA (reference sequence).

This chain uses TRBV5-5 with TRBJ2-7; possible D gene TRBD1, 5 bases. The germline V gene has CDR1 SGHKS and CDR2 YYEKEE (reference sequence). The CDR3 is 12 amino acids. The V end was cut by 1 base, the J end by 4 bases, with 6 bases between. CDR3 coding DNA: TGTGCCAGCAGCTTGAAGGGGTACGAGCAGTACTTC. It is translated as CASSLKGYEQYF.

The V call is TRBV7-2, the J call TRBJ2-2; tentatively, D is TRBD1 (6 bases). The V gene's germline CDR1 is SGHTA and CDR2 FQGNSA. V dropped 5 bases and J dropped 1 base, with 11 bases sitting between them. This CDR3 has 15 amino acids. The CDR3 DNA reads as TGTGCCAGCAGCCGTCGGACAGAGAACACCGGGGAGCTGTTTTTT. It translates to CASSRRTENTGELFF. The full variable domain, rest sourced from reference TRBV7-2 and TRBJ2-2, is GAGVSQSPSNKVTEKGKDVELRCDPISGHTALYWYRQSLGQGLEFLIYFQGNSAPDKSGLPSDRFSAERTGGSVSTLTIQRTQQEDSAVYLCASSRRTENTGELFFGEGSRLTVL.

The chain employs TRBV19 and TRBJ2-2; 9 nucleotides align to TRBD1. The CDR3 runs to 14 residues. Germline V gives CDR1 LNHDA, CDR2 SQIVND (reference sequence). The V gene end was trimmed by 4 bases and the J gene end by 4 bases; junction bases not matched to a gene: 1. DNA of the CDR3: TGTGCCAGTAGTAGGGGACAGGGCACCGGGGAGCTGTTTTTT. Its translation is CASSRGQGTGELFF.

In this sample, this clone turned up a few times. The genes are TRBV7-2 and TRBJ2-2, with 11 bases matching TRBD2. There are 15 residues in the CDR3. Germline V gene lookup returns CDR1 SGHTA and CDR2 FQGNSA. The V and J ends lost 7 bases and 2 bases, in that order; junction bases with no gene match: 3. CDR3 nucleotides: TGTGCCAGCAATAGCGGGGGGGCCAACACCGGGGAGCTGTTTTTT. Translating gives CASNSGGANTGELFF.

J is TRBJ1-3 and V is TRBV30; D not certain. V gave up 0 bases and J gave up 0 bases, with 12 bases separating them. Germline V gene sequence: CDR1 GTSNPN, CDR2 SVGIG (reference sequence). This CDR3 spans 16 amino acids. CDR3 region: CAWSVLPASSGNTIYF. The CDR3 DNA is TGTGCCTGGAGTGTACTACCGGCGAGCTCTGGAAACACCATATATTTT.

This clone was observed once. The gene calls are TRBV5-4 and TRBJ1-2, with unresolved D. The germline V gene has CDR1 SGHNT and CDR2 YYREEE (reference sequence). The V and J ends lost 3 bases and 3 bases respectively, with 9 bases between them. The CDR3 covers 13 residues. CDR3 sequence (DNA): TGTGCCAGCAGCTACCAGAATTACTATGGCTACACCTTC. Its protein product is CASSYQNYYGYTF.

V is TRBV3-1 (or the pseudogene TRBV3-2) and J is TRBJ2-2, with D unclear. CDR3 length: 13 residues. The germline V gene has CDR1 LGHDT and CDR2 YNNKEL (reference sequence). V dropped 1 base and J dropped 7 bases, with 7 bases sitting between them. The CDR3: CASSQVPDGELFF. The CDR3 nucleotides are TGTGCCAGCAGCCAAGTTCCAGACGGGGAGCTGTTTTTT.

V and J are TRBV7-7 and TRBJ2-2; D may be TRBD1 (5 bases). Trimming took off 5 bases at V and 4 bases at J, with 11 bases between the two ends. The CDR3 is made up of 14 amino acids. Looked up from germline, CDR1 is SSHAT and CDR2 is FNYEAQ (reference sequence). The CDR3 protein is CASSQAQGTGELFF. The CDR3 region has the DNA TGTGCCAGCAGCCAAGCTCAGGGCACCGGGGAGCTGTTTTTT.

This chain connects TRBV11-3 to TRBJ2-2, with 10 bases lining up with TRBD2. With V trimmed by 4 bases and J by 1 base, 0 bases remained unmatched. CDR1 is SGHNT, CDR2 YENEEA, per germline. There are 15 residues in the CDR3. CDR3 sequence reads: CASSSSGGNTGELFF. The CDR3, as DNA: TGTGCCAGCAGCTCTAGCGGGGGGAACACCGGGGAGCTGTTTTTT.

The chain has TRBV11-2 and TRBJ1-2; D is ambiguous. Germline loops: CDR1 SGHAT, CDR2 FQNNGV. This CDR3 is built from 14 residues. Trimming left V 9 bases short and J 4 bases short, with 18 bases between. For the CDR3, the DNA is TGTGCCAGTTCCCGTCGGGAACCATCCTATGGCTACACCTTC. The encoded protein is CASSRREPSYGYTF. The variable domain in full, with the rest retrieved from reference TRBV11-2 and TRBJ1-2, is EAGVAQSPRYKIIEKRQSVAFWCNPISGHATLYWYQQILGQGPKLLIQFQNNGVVDDSQLPKDRFSAERLKGVDSTLKIQPAKLEDSAVYLCASSRREPSYGYTFGSGTRLTVV.